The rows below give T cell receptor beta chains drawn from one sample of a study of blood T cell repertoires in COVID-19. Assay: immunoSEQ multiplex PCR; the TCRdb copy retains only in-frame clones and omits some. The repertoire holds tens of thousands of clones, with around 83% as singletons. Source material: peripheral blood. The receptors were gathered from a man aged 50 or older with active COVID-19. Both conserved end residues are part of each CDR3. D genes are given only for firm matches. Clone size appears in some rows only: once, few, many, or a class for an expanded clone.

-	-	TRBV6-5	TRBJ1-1	TGTGCCAGCAGGAGCCTGTGGGAGGGAGCTTTCTTT	CASRSLWEGAFF
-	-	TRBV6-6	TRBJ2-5	TGTGCCAGCAGTTACGGTCAGGAGACCCAGTACTTC	CASSYGQETQYF
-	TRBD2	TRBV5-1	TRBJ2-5	TGCGCCAGCAGCTTCGGTAGCGGGGGAGAGACCCAGTACTTC	CASSFGSGGETQYF
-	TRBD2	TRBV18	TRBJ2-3	TGTGCCAGCTCCCTCCGGGGGGGCCGTACAGATACGCAGTATTTT	CASSLRGGRTDTQYF
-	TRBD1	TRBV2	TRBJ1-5	TGTGCCAGCAGCCCGACAGGGGATCAGCCCCAGCATTTT	CASSPTGDQPQHF
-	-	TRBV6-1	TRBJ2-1	TGTGCCAGCAGTGATAGTGGGAGTGACCCCTACAATGAGCAGTTCTTC	CASSDSGSDPYNEQFF
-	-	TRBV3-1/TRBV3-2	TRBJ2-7	TGTGCCAGCAGCCAAGGCATTACTCAGTACTTC	CASSQGITQYF
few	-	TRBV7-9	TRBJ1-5	TGTGCCAGCAGCCCGAGCGAAAATAGCAATCAGCCCCAGCATTTT	CASSPSENSNQPQHF
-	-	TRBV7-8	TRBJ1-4	TGTGCCAGCAGCTCCGAGGGAAGAAGGCATGAAAAACTGTTTTTT	CASSSEGRRHEKLFF
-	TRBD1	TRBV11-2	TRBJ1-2	TGTGCCAGCAGCTTAGATTGGTCGGCAGGGGGCGATGGCTACACCTTC	CASSLDWSAGGDGYTF
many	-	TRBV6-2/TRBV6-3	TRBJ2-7	TGTGCCAGCAGCCCCAGGCGGGGCTCCTACGAGCAGTACTTC	CASSPRRGSYEQYF
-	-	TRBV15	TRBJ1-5	TGTGCCACCAGCAGAGATCCCGGACAGCCCGGAGGGCCCCAGCATTTT	CATSRDPGQPGGPQHF
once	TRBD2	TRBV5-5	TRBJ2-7	TGTGCCAGCAGCTTCCCTAGCGGGGGAACCTACGAGCAGTACTTC	CASSFPSGGTYEQYF
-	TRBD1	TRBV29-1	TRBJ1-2	TGCAGCGTTGAGACCACAGGGGGAAGGGGCTACACCTTC	CSVETTGGRGYTF
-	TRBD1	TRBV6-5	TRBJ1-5	TGTGCCAGCAGTTACTCACGGACAGGGGTTCAGCCCCAGCATTTT	CASSYSRTGVQPQHF
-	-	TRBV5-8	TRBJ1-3	TGTGCCGGGGTTTGGGGAGCCGATTCTGGAAACACCATATATTTT	CAGVWGADSGNTIYF
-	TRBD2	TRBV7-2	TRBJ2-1	TGTGCCAGCAGCTTCGCGGGAGTCGCAGGTGAGCAGTTCTTC	CASSFAGVAGEQFF
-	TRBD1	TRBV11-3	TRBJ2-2	TGTGCCAGCAGCGAATACAGGGGGCAGGAGCTGTTTTTT	CASSEYRGQELFF
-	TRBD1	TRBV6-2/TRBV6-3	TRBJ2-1	TGTGCCAGCAGTTACGGGACAGGGGCCCCCCGGGGGCAGTTCTTC	CASSYGTGAPRGQFF
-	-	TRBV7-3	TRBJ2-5	TGTGCCAGCAGCTTGGGGGGAAGAGAGACCCAGTACTTC	CASSLGGRETQYF
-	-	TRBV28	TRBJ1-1	TGTGCCAGCAGCTACGGGGGGGGCACTGAAGCTTTCTTT	CASSYGGGTEAFF
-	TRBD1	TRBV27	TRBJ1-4	TGTGCCAGCAGTTTACTCGGGGACAGGGGAGAAGGTGGTGATGAAAAACTGTTTTTT	CASSLLGDRGEGGDEKLFF
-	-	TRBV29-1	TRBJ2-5	TGCAGCGTTGCGGGGACTGTTGCCGAGACCCAGTACTTC	CSVAGTVAETQYF
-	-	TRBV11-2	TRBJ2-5	TGTGCCAGCAGCTCCCCATCTGGGGCATGGGGGCTGAGAGAGACCCAGTACTTC	CASSSPSGAWGLRETQYF
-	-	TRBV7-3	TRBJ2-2	TGTGCCAGCAGCAAACTACCCGGGGAGCTGTTTTTT	CASSKLPGELFF
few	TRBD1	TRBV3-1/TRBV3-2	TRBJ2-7	TGTGCCAGCAGCCATCAGGGGGCCCACGAGCAGTACTTC	CASSHQGAHEQYF
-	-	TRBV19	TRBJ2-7	TGTGCCAGTAGCCAGAGGAGTCTGTCCCACGAGCAGTACTTC	CASSQRSLSHEQYF
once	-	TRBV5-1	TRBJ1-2	TGCGCCAGCAGCTTGTCCGGGAACGGGAGCTATGGCTACACCTTC	CASSLSGNGSYGYTF
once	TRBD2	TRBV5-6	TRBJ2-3	TGTGCCAGCAGCGGAGGCGCCGGGACTAGGTATCGTGATACGCAGTATTTT	CASSGGAGTRYRDTQYF
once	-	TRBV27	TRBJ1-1	TGTGCCAGCAGTTTATTCATTTCGAACACTGAAGCTTTCTTT	CASSLFISNTEAFF
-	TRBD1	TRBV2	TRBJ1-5	TGTGCCAGCAGCGAGACAGGGGTTCGCAATCAGCCCCAGCATTTT	CASSETGVRNQPQHF
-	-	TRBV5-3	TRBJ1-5	TGTGCCAGAAGCTCAAAGACAGTATATAGCAATCAGCCCCAGCATTTT	CARSSKTVYSNQPQHF
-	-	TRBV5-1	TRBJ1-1	TGCGCCAGCAGCTTGGAGGAGGCGTGGACTGAAGCTTTCTTT	CASSLEEAWTEAFF
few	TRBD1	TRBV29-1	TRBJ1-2	TGCAGCGCCTACAGGGGGGCTAACTATGGCTACACCTTC	CSAYRGANYGYTF
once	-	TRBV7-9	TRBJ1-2	TGTGCCAGCAGCTTATCAGGGGCCGGCTACACCTTC	CASSLSGAGYTF
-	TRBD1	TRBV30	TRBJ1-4	TGTGCCTGTCCCCCGACAGGGAGGGAAAAACTGTTTTTT	CACPPTGREKLFF
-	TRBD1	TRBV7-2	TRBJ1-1	TGTGCCAGCAGCAGACAGGGGATGAACACTGAAGCTTTCTTT	CASSRQGMNTEAFF
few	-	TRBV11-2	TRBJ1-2	TGTGCCAGCAGCTTGAGAGGCGGGGAGGGCTACACCTTC	CASSLRGGEGYTF
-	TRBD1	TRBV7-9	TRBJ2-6	TGTGCCAGCAGCTTAGGGGACAGGGGGCGCCTGGGGGCCAACGTCCTGACTTTC	CASSLGDRGRLGANVLTF
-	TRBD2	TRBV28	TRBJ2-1	TGTGCCAGCATGTTTGGCGGGAGTGAGGATGAGCAGTTCTTC	CASMFGGSEDEQFF
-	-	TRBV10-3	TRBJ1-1	TGTGCCATCGCCCCAGAGAACACTGAAGCTTTCTTT	CAIAPENTEAFF
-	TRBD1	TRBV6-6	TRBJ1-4	TGTGCCAGCAGTTACTCGATTGGACAGGGCTGGGAAAAACTGTTTTTT	CASSYSIGQGWEKLFF
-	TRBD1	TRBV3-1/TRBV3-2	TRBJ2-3	TGTGCCAGCAGCGCGCCGGGACAGGGGGCAGATACGCAGTATTTT	CASSAPGQGADTQYF
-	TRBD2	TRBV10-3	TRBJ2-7	TGTGCCATCGGACTAGCGGGAGACGCCTACGAGCAGTACTTC	CAIGLAGDAYEQYF
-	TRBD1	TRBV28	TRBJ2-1	TGTGCCAGCAGTTCGAGCACAACAGGGGTGGGTGAGCAGTTCTTC	CASSSSTTGVGEQFF
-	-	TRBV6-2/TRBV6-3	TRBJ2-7	TGTGCCAGCAGTTACCATCCGGACCAGAGGGTCTACGAGCAGTACTTC	CASSYHPDQRVYEQYF
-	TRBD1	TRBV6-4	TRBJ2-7	TGTGCCAGCAGTGATTCTCCCGGGACAGGGCACCACGAGCAGTACTTC	CASSDSPGTGHHEQYF
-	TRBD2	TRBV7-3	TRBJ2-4	TGTGCCAGCAGCTTAACTGTACTGGGCCTAGCGGCCAGACGGTATGTCGAGGACATTCAGTACTTC	CASSLTVLGLAARRYVEDIQYF
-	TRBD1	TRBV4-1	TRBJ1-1	TGCGCCAGCAGCCCGACAGGGGGGATGAACACTGAAGCTTTCTTT	CASSPTGGMNTEAFF
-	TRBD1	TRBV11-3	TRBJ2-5	TGTGCCAGCAGCTTAGGCGGGACAGGGGAGACCCAGTACTTC	CASSLGGTGETQYF
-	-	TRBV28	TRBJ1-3	TGTGCCAGCAGGACGACTGGCTCTGGAAACACCATATATTTT	CASRTTGSGNTIYF
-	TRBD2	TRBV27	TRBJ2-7	TGTGCCAGCAAAGGACTAGCTGTATCCTACGAGCAGTACTTC	CASKGLAVSYEQYF
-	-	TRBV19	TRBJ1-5	TGTGCCAGTAGTGCGGCAGGGGTGATCGGTCAGCCCCAGCATTTT	CASSAAGVIGQPQHF
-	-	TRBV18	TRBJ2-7	TGTGCCAGCTCACCTGAGGGCGAGCAGTACTTC	CASSPEGEQYF
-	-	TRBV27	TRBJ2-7	TGTGCCAGCAGTCTCAAGGCAGGGGCGTACGAGCAGTACTTC	CASSLKAGAYEQYF
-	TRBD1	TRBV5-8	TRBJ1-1	TGTGCCAGCACCTCCGGGACAGGGGGCACTGAAGCTTTCTTT	CASTSGTGGTEAFF
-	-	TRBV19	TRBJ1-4	TGTGCCACCTACAGGGAGCTAGATGAAAAACTGTTTTTT	CATYRELDEKLFF
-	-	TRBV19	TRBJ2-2	TGTGCCAGTAGCCCCATACGGGGGTCGGCTAGCGGGGAGCTGTTTTTT	CASSPIRGSASGELFF
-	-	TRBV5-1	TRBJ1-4	TGCGCCAGCAGCACCCGAGACGCAGGCCGGATTAATGAAAAACTGTTTTTT	CASSTRDAGRINEKLFF